The next 18 T cell receptor beta chains were all read from a single sample in a study of CD8+ T cells in alopecia areata listed by TCRdb under 2018. The library was obtained by the immunoSEQ multiplex PCR assay. To provide template for TCR sequencing, every sample had RNA extracted and reverse transcribed into cDNA. Sourced from immuneACCESS, this table was stored by TCRdb with only in-frame sequences that have V and J called. A share of the clones is absent; for the studies checked, an unresolved V gene accounts for under half, and the remainder has no known explanation. The sample profile shows 200,000 to 250,000 clones; about 58% of them were found once. The ten largest clonotypes hold 1.6% of the sample. Per the publication, the time point label means: about 4 weeks on oral tofacitinib. What the treatment or condition label conveys for this sample: oral pan-JAK inhibitor, 5-10 mg twice daily.

The sequenced sample was CD4+ T cells sorted from blood, obtained at week 4, from a patient treated with tofacitinib. The receptors were gathered from a human donor with alopecia areata.

This chain connects TRBV11-2 to TRBJ2-1; TRBD1 agrees at 8 bases. Germline CDR1 SGHAT, CDR2 FQNNGV. The CDR3 has 11 residues. Trimming at V came to 5 bases and at J to 13 bases, leaving 4 bases not matched to a gene. The CDR3 loop reads CASSPGTGQFF. The CDR3 DNA sequence: TGTGCCAGCAGCCCTGGGACAGGTCAGTTCTTC.

The V gene is TRBV29-1, the J gene TRBJ1-2; no definite D call. Between the trimmed V and J ends, which lost 7 bases and 6 bases, there was a span of 12 bases. Germline V CDR1 and CDR2: SQVTM, ANQGSEA. There are 11 residues in the CDR3. The CDR3 is CSAGEPDGYTF. The DNA of the CDR3 is TGCAGCGCCGGGGAGCCGGATGGCTACACCTTC.

The rearrangement joins TRBV18 to TRBJ1-2, with 9 bases fitting TRBD1. From germline, CDR1 is KGHSH and CDR2 LQKENI. The CDR3 totals 15 residues. The trim removed 4 bases at V and 5 bases at J, leaving 8 bases unmatched. CDR3 nucleotides: TGTGCCAGCTCACGGGGACAGGGCGAGGTTTATGGCTACACCTTC. Its protein product is CASSRGQGEVYGYTF.

This clone was observed a handful of times. The V gene is TRBV28, the J gene TRBJ2-7; D uncertain. The CDR3 spans 11 residues. Germline loops: CDR1 MDHEN, CDR2 SYDVKM. V was shortened by 4 bases and J by 3 bases, with 4 bases between the two germline ends. CDR3 loop: CASSSVYEQYF. Written as DNA, the CDR3 is TGTGCCAGCAGTTCCGTCTACGAGCAGTACTTC.

This clone occurred many times. J is TRBJ2-5 and V is TRBV5-1, with 7 bases aligning to TRBD2. Germline loops: CDR1 SGHRS, CDR2 YFSETQ. The V gene end was trimmed by 4 bases and the J gene end by 5 bases; junction bases not matched to a gene: 11. This CDR3 contains 15 residues. The CDR3 coding sequence is TGCGCCAGCAGCCCTCTGGCGGGGGTCGTCGAGACCCAGTACTTC. Its translation: CASSPLAGVVETQYF.

This chain connects TRBV10-2 to TRBJ1-6; D gene unclear. The V end lost 0 bases, the J end lost 8 bases, and 8 bases lay between the germline ends. This CDR3 spans 14 amino acids. Germline V gene data show CDR1 as WSHSY and CDR2 as SAAADI. The DNA for the CDR3 is TGCGCCAGCAGTGAGTCCGGGTCTGATTCACCCCTCCACTTT. Translated, it gives CASSESGSDSPLHF.

This rearrangement joins TRBV29-1 to TRBJ2-1; a weak D match, TRBD2 (6 bases). V lost 7 bases and J 3 bases, leaving 19 bases between the germline ends. Germline lookup yields CDR1 SQVTM and CDR2 ANQGSEA. The CDR3 extends over 15 amino acids. CDR3: CSAIPGLSLYNEQFF. CDR3 sequence (DNA): TGCAGCGCAATCCCGGGACTCTCCCTCTACAATGAGCAGTTCTTC.

The J gene is TRBJ1-2, the V gene TRBV29-1; D remains unclear. This CDR3 has 13 residues. CDR1 is SQVTM and CDR2 is ANQGSEA in the germline V gene. V lost 0 bases and J lost 6, with 11 bases in between. The CDR3 DNA reads TGCAGCGTTGAAGAATTAAGAGGCCATGGCTACACCTTC. It codes for CSVEELRGHGYTF.

The rearrangement links TRBV6-5 to TRBJ1-5; D may be TRBD1 (5 bases). Germline CDR1 and CDR2: MNHEY and SVGAGI. CDR3 length: 15 amino acids. V lost 0 bases and J lost 7, with 13 bases in between. CDR3 residues: CASSYSGEAKQPQHF. CDR3 in DNA: TGTGCCAGCAGTTACTCGGGGGAGGCTAAGCAGCCCCAGCATTTT.

The chain joins TRBV14 to TRBJ1-6; D gene unclear. CDR3 length: 17 residues. CDR1 and CDR2 (germline): SGHDN, FVKESK. The V end lost 0 bases, the J end lost 9 bases, and 18 bases lay between the germline ends. The CDR3 DNA sequence: TGTGCCAGCAGCCAAGAAATAAGGAAACGAGGCTCTTCACCCCTCCACTTT. It yields the protein CASSQEIRKRGSSPLHF.

V and J are TRBV27 and TRBJ1-6; D gene ambiguous. This CDR3 spans 15 amino acids. Trimming left V 0 bases short and J 8 bases short, with 11 bases between. Germline V gene lookup returns CDR1 MNHEY and CDR2 SMNVEV (reference sequence). The CDR3 DNA reads TGTGCCAGCAGTTTATCCCGGGCCGGGGATTCACCCCTCCACTTT. This gives the protein CASSLSRAGDSPLHF.

The chain employs TRBV29-1 and TRBJ2-3; D is uncertain. CDR3 length equals 14 residues. Germline CDR1 is SQVTM and CDR2 is ANQGSEA. V lost 4 bases and J lost 1, with 12 bases in between. The CDR3: CSVGKGLGTDTQYF. CDR3 bases: TGCAGCGTTGGTAAAGGGTTGGGCACAGATACGCAGTATTTT.

This chain uses TRBV9 with TRBJ1-2, with D unresolved. There are 14 residues in the CDR3. Germline CDR1 SGDLS, CDR2 YYNGEE. V dropped 3 bases and J dropped 2 bases, with 11 bases sitting between them. The CDR3 sequence: CASSAVHQNYGYTF. DNA for the CDR3: TGTGCCAGCAGCGCAGTTCACCAAAACTATGGCTACACCTTC.

V usage is TRBV6-6 and J usage is TRBJ2-6; unclear D gene. In germline, CDR1 is MNHNY, CDR2 SVGAGI (reference sequence). V was clipped by 10 bases and J by 4 bases, with 17 bases between them. The CDR3 contains 15 residues. CDR3 sequence (DNA): TGTGCCACCCGGGTCCGCGAAGAGGGGGCCAACGTCCTGACTTTC. This codes for CATRVREEGANVLTF.

The rearrangement joins TRBV30 to TRBJ1-1; unclear D gene. V gave up 3 bases and J gave up 1 base, with 15 bases separating them. Germline V gene sequence: CDR1 GTSNPN, CDR2 SVGIG (reference sequence). The CDR3 is 15 amino acids. CDR3 loop: CAWRDGLGRNTEAFF. The CDR3 bases are TGTGCCTGGAGGGACGGACTAGGAAGGAACACTGAAGCTTTCTTT.

V usage is TRBV7-2 and J usage is TRBJ2-3, with 8 bases identical to TRBD2. With V trimmed by 8 bases and J by 0 bases, 7 bases remained unmatched. The CDR3 length is 15 residues. Looked up from germline, CDR1 is SGHTA and CDR2 is FQGNSA. CDR3 sequence: CASWSAGASTDTQYF. CDR3 in DNA: TGTGCCAGCTGGTCAGCGGGAGCAAGCACAGATACGCAGTATTTT. Based on the CDR3 plus reference TRBV7-2 and TRBJ2-3, the full variable domain is GAGVSQSPSNKVTEKGKDVELRCDPISGHTALYWYRQSLGQGLEFLIYFQGNSAPDKSGLPSDRFSAERTGGSVSTLTIQRTQQEDSAVYLCASWSAGASTDTQYFGPGTRLTVL.

This clone has just a few counts. The chain employs TRBV29-1 and TRBJ1-1; maybe TRBD1 (6 bases). Trimming cost V 7 bases and J 0 bases, with 12 bases left between them. Germline V gene lookup returns CDR1 SQVTM and CDR2 ANQGSEA. This CDR3 has 13 amino acids. CDR3 amino acids: CSAEGGVNTEAFF. The DNA for the CDR3 is TGCAGCGCTGAGGGGGGTGTGAACACTGAAGCTTTCTTT.

This clone came up a few times. The chain uses TRBV2 and TRBJ1-5, with 10 bases identical to TRBD1. J was trimmed by 0 bases and V by 6 bases; bases with no gene match: 5. Germline V gene sequence: CDR1 SNHLY, CDR2 FYNNEI. CDR3 length equals 16 residues. CDR3 DNA: TGTGCCAGCAGACGGGACAGGGGAAATAGCAATCAGCCCCAGCATTTT. This encodes CASRRDRGNSNQPQHF.